Sequencing of this T cell receptor beta chain was carried out in a study of PD-L1 blockade in urothelial cancer. At the level of the study: Individuals in the cohort had been given 0 to 3 earlier chemotherapy regimens. The researchers analyzed blood 3 weeks (second dose) and 6 weeks after treatment start. The study recovered a median of 141,255 T cells per blood sample.

CDR1 and CDR2 (germline): KGHSH, LQKENI. V lost 0 bases, J lost 2 bases, and 4 bases stayed unmatched. CDR3 size: 16 residues. The sample's time point: peripheral blood 6 weeks after treatment start. Per-patient samples, pretreatment and on-treatment, numbered 1 to 8. Produced via immunoSEQ multiplex PCR; TCRdb's table is partial and in-frame only. In the table there are 40,000 to 50,000 clones, approximately 78% of which are singletons. The TCR comes from a man aged 60 to 75 with urothelial cancer. This chain uses TRBV18 with TRBJ1-1; 9 bases map to TRBD1. The specimen comprised PBMCs, sampled around atezolizumab (anti-PD-L1) treatment. The DNA for the CDR3 is TGTGCCAGCTCACCACCGGGGACAGGGTTCAACACTGAAGCTTTCTTT. This translates into CASSPPGTGFNTEAFF. Together with reference TRBV18 and TRBJ1-1, the CDR3 gives the full variable domain: NAGVMQNPRHLVRRRGQEARLRCSPMKGHSHVYWYRQLPEEGLKFMVYLQKENIIDESGMPKERFSAEFPKEGPSILRIQQVVRGDSAAYFCASSPPGTGFNTEAFFGQGTRLTVV.